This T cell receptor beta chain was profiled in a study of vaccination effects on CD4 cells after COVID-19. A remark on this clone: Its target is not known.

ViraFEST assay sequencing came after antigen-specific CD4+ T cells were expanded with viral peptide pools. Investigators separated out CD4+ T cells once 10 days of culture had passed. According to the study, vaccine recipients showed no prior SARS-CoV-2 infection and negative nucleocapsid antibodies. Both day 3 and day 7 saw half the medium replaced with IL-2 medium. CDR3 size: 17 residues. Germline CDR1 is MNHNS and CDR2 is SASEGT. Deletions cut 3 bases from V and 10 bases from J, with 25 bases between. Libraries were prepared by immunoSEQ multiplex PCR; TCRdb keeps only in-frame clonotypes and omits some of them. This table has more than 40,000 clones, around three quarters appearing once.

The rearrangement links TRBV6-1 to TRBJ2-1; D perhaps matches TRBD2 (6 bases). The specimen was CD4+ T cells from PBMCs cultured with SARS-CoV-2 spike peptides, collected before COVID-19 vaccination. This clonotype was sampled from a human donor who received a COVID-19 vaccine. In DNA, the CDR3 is TGTGCCAGCAGTGATGAAACGGGGGAGACCGATCGCGGGGAGCAGTTCTTC. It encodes CASSDETGETDRGEQFF.